This TCR beta chain emerged from a study of blood T cell repertoires in COVID-19. Study details: Samples taken during acute and convalescent COVID-19 were collected in the United States, Italy and Spain. Sources were T cells, B-cell-depleted T cells, or PBMCs; the material itself was cDNA or gDNA.

Germline assignment: CDR1 LGHDT and CDR2 YNNKEL (reference sequence). The V and J ends lost 5 bases and 1 base respectively, with 11 bases between them. There are 14 residues in the CDR3. Original methodology: Estimated nucleated cell counts came from reference gene primer amplification. Only in-frame clones appear in the TCRdb table, and some are missing; sequencing was by immunoSEQ multiplex PCR. V and J calls and clone size are copied from that table; D and trimming were computed from the DNA. The sample has about 110,000 clones; around 89% are singletons. The chain employs TRBV3-1 (or the pseudogene TRBV3-2) and TRBJ2-5; D is perhaps TRBD2 (6 bases). The sequence came from a woman older than 75 with acute or convalescent COVID-19. The sample taken for sequencing was peripheral blood. CDR3 amino acids: CASSWLAPQETQYF. DNA for the CDR3: TGTGCCAGCAGCTGGCTAGCGCCCCAAGAGACCCAGTACTTC.